This TCR beta chain appears in the sequencing data of a study of T cells in Graves' hyperthyroidism and ophthalmopathy. The CDR3 length is 15 residues. The germline V gene encodes CDR1 KGHDR and CDR2 SFDVKD. V lost 4 bases and J lost 4; bases outside the gene matches: 7. Those patients with uncontrolled infection, other autoimmune disease, pregnancy or lactation were excluded. Using RNA transcripts as the source, TCR beta CDR3 regions were amplified. The TCR CDR3 first-round RT-PCR relied on the HTBI primer set. TCRdb independently ran MiXCR on the multiplex PCR reads; one entry per CDR3 protein. The sample comprises around 400,000 distinct CDR3 sequences, around 25% of which are singletons, and roughly 80% rests with the top ten.

Sample: blood. This chain connects TRBV24-1 to TRBJ2-3, with 7 nucleotides matching TRBD2. The TCR originated in a man aged 50-59 years with Graves' hyperthyroidism. The CDR3, as DNA: TGTGCCACCAGTGAACATAGCGGGTACTCAGATACGCAGTATTTT. Translated, it gives CATSEHSGYSDTQYF.